Below are 30 T cell receptor beta chains sequenced from a single sample in a study of control samples from healthy donors and cancer patients. The assay was immunoSEQ multiplex PCR, and TCRdb's table has in-frame clones only and misses some. The data contain about 220,000 clones, 85% to 95% of them singletons. Sequencing was done on a sample of blood. The receptors here all came from a man aged 50-59 years in good health.

The CDR3 is CATRDRVYGYTF. CDR3 DNA: TGTGCCACCCGGGACAGAGTCTATGGCTACACCTTC. The chain uses TRBV19 and TRBJ1-2, with 7 bases fitting TRBD1. The CDR3 is 12 residues long. From germline, CDR1 is LNHDA and CDR2 SQIVND (reference sequence). Trimming took 10 bases from V and 4 from J; bases not matched to a gene: 6.

The chain is built from TRBV3-1 (or the pseudogene TRBV3-2) and TRBJ1-1, with D possibly matching TRBD1 (5 bases). CDR3 size: 13 residues. The V gene lost 4 bases and the J gene lost 6 bases, with 12 bases spanning the gap. From germline, CDR1 is LGHDT and CDR2 YNNKEL (reference sequence). The chain's CDR3 is CASSPSRVSEAFF. Written as DNA, the CDR3 is TGTGCCAGCAGCCCAAGCAGGGTCTCTGAAGCTTTCTTT.

The V and J genes are TRBV13 and TRBJ1-3; D not certain. The CDR3 runs 18 residues. Germline V gene sequence: CDR1 PRHDT, CDR2 FYEKMQ (reference sequence). Trimming left V 5 bases short and J 0 bases short, with 20 bases between. This chain's CDR3 is CASSPAVRAHLSGNTIYF. The CDR3 region has the DNA TGTGCCAGCAGCCCCGCAGTTCGGGCGCACCTCTCTGGAAACACCATATATTTT.

The rearrangement links TRBV5-1 to TRBJ2-1, with TRBD1 identical over 9 bases. With 4 bases clipped from V and 8 bases from J, the junction kept 13 bases outside the gene matches. The CDR3 spans 16 residues. Germline CDR1 SGHRS, CDR2 YFSETQ. The CDR3 region has the DNA TGCGCCAGCAGCCCCAACAGGGGGCGCGAGGGGGATGAGCAGTTCTTC. Translated, it gives CASSPNRGREGDEQFF.

As regards this clone: Other nucleotide sequences in the sample specify the same CDR3. The J gene is TRBJ2-1, the V gene TRBV5-1; no firm D call. V lost 0 bases, J lost 4 bases, and 5 bases lay in between. The V gene's germline CDR1 is SGHRS and CDR2 YFSETQ. The CDR3 contains 13 residues. CDR3 protein: CASSLGTYNEQFF. The CDR3 coding sequence is TGCGCCAGCAGCTTGGGAACTTACAATGAGCAGTTCTTC.

This rearrangement joins TRBV4-1 to TRBJ2-7; TRBD1 agrees at 10 bases. Germline V lookup: CDR1 MGHRA, CDR2 YSYEKL. This CDR3 region has 15 residues. The ends lost 2 bases at V and 4 bases at J; junction bases unmatched: 5. The CDR3 reads CASSQSQGQGYEQYF. The DNA of the CDR3 is TGCGCCAGCAGCCAATCTCAGGGACAGGGGTACGAGCAGTACTTC.

The gene calls are TRBV2 and TRBJ2-5; TRBD2 agrees at 7 bases. Losses at the gene ends were 9 bases for V and 4 bases for J; bases not matched to a gene: 8. Germline CDR1 is SNHLY and CDR2 is FYNNEI. This CDR3 is 13 amino acids long. This CDR3 reads CASGRGGGETQYF. The DNA of the CDR3 is TGTGCCAGTGGGAGGGGCGGGGGAGAGACCCAGTACTTC.

The chain is built from TRBV11-2 and TRBJ2-2; unclear D gene. Germline CDR1 is SGHAT and CDR2 is FQNNGV. The CDR3 consists of 17 residues. V lost 5 bases and J lost 0, with 16 bases in between. The CDR3 nucleotides are TGTGCCAGCAGCCCATCTCCAACGTCGGCGAACACCGGGGAGCTGTTTTTT. This encodes CASSPSPTSANTGELFF.

The table lists this clone with a count of one. The chain is built from TRBV6-6 and TRBJ1-5; no definite D call. Deletions cut 2 bases from V and 1 base from J, with 6 bases between. The CDR3 contains 14 residues. CDR1 and CDR2 from the germline V gene are MNHNY and SVGAGI (reference sequence). The CDR3 loop is CASSYRNSNQPQHF. CDR3 nucleotides: TGTGCCAGCAGTTACAGAAACAGCAATCAGCCCCAGCATTTT.

The genes are TRBV15 and TRBJ2-1; TRBD1 matches at 8 bases. The CDR3 is made up of 15 amino acids. Germline V CDR1 and CDR2: LNHNV, YYDKDF (reference sequence). V lost 5 bases, J lost 6 bases, and 9 bases stayed unmatched. CDR3 DNA sequence: TGTGCCACCAGCTCCGGACAGGGATATTTCAATGAGCAGTTCTTC. Its protein product is CATSSGQGYFNEQFF.

Here the CDR3 DNA reads TGTGCCAGCAGCCAACTTCAGGGGGCGCAAGGCTACACCTTC. It is translated as CASSQLQGAQGYTF. V usage is TRBV4-2 and J usage is TRBJ1-2, with 8 bases lining up with TRBD1. J lost 8 bases, V lost 2 bases, and 7 bases had no gene match. Per the germline V gene, CDR1 is LGHNA and CDR2 is YNFKEQ. The CDR3 has 14 amino acids.

Notes on this clone: The DNA is left out, because the CDR3 cannot be placed on it with certainty; the CDR3 is given as TCRdb lists it. This CDR3 is CASSFGQGAVYGF. V gene TRBV28 combines with J gene TRBJ1-2; the D segment call TRBD1 is taken from the table without a DNA check. The germline V gene encodes CDR1 MDHEN and CDR2 SYDVKM. The CDR3 is 13 amino acids in total, end residues counted.

This chain connects TRBV6-5 to TRBJ2-1, with 8 nucleotides matching TRBD2. The CDR3 has 15 amino acids. CDR1 is MNHEY, CDR2 SVGAGI, per germline. V lost 5 bases, J lost 6 bases, and 9 bases stayed unmatched. CDR3 loop: CASSPLGAGGNEQFF. CDR3 nucleotides: TGTGCCAGCAGTCCCCTCGGGGCGGGGGGCAATGAGCAGTTCTTC.

The chain links TRBV11-3 to TRBJ2-3; TRBD1 is a possible D gene (5 bases). Germline V gene sequence: CDR1 SGHNT, CDR2 YENEEA. The CDR3 is 16 residues long. Trimming removed 1 base at V and 2 bases at J, with 13 bases between. The CDR3 DNA reads as TGTGCCAGCAGCTTAGGCCAGGGAAGGGACACAGATACGCAGTATTTT. Amino acid sequence: CASSLGQGRDTDTQYF.

This chain connects TRBV3-1 (or the pseudogene TRBV3-2) to TRBJ1-2; TRBD1 matches 10 bases. The germline gives CDR1 LGHDT, CDR2 YNNKEL (reference sequence). With 3 bases clipped from V and 2 bases from J, the junction kept 6 bases outside the gene matches. The CDR3 contains 16 residues. CDR3 sequence reads: CASSHASGQGNYGYTF. The CDR3 DNA reads TGTGCCAGCAGCCACGCCTCGGGACAGGGGAACTATGGCTACACCTTC.

The genes are TRBV7-6 and TRBJ2-2, with TRBD1 matching over 12 bases. Germline loops: CDR1 SGHVS, CDR2 FNYEAQ. V lost 5 bases and J lost 4; bases outside the gene matches: 11. The CDR3 is 18 residues long. In DNA form, the CDR3 reads TGTGCCAGCAGCACATCCGGGACAGGGGGCTGGAGCACCGGGGAGCTGTTTTTT. It yields the protein CASSTSGTGGWSTGELFF.

The rearrangement links TRBV2 to TRBJ1-1; TRBD1 aligns across 9 bases. This CDR3 is built from 14 residues. Trimming took 6 bases from V and 4 from J; bases not matched to a gene: 6. Per the germline V gene, CDR1 is SNHLY and CDR2 is FYNNEI. DNA of the CDR3: TGTGCCAGCAGGAGGACAGGGGTCGGCACTGAAGCTTTCTTT. Amino acid sequence: CASRRTGVGTEAFF.

This chain links TRBV6-6 with TRBJ1-1, with 7 bases lining up with TRBD1. The CDR3 runs to 12 residues. Trimming took 6 bases from V and 6 from J; bases not matched to a gene: 4. Looked up from germline, CDR1 is MNHNY and CDR2 is SVGAGI (reference sequence). The CDR3 DNA follows: TGTGCCAGCAGAGACAGGGAGGCTGAAGCTTTCTTT. It is translated as CASRDREAEAFF.

This clone appeared once. The V and J genes are TRBV9 and TRBJ2-3; D remains unclear. The germline V and J ends were trimmed by 3 bases and 6 bases, with 5 bases remaining between them. Germline V gives CDR1 SGDLS, CDR2 YYNGEE. The CDR3 consists of 11 residues. Here the CDR3 DNA reads TGTGCCAGCAGCGATACGGATACGCAGTATTTT. Its translation: CASSDTDTQYF.

This clone was recorded a few times. This chain connects TRBV7-2 to TRBJ1-2; D is undetermined. Trimming removed 1 base from V and 2 bases from J, with 11 bases in between. CDR1 SGHTA and CDR2 FQGNSA come from the germline V gene. The CDR3 sequence is 15 residues long. The CDR3 loop reads CASSLEGSSNYGYTF. In nucleotides, the CDR3 is TGTGCCAGCAGCTTAGAGGGCAGTTCCAACTATGGCTACACCTTC. Supplemented by reference TRBV7-2 and TRBJ1-2, the full variable domain reads GAGVSQSPSNKVTEKGKDVELRCDPISGHTALYWYRQSLGQGLEFLIYFQGNSAPDKSGLPSDRFSAERTGGSVSTLTIQRTQQEDSAVYLCASSLEGSSNYGYTFGSGTRLTVV.

The chain recombines TRBV7-2 with TRBJ1-4; 7 positions match TRBD1. This CDR3 spans 15 amino acids. After removal of 1 base from V and 8 bases from J, the junction contained 7 bases not matched to a gene. The germline gives CDR1 SGHTA, CDR2 FQGNSA. CDR3 sequence (DNA): TGTGCCAGCAGCTTAGAGGGGGCGCAAGGGGAAAAACTGTTTTTT. Translation gives CASSLEGAQGEKLFF.

J is TRBJ2-7 and V is TRBV18; maybe TRBD1 (5 bases). Looked up from germline, CDR1 is KGHSH and CDR2 is LQKENI. V lost 3 bases and J lost 2, with 14 bases in between. The CDR3 is 15 amino acids. The CDR3 bases are TGTGCCAGCTCACCTGGAACAGGCCTAACCTACGAGCAGTACTTC. Its translation is CASSPGTGLTYEQYF.

V and J are TRBV19 and TRBJ2-5, with TRBD2 matching 9 bases. This CDR3 contains 13 residues. The V and J ends lost 6 bases and 3 bases, in that order; junction bases with no gene match: 2. Germline values: CDR1 LNHDA, CDR2 SQIVND (reference sequence). CDR3 region: CASRLAGEETQYF. The CDR3 coding sequence is TGTGCCAGTAGATTAGCGGGGGAAGAGACCCAGTACTTC.

The CDR3 here is CASSSGTASNQPQHF. CDR3 DNA: TGTGCCAGCAGCTCGGGGACAGCTAGCAATCAGCCCCAGCATTTT. V and J are TRBV7-6 and TRBJ1-5, with 7 bases identical to TRBD1. The CDR3 is made up of 15 amino acids. V was pared by 4 bases and J by 0 bases, with 3 bases of the junction left unmatched. The germline CDR1 and CDR2 sequences are SGHVS and FNYEAQ.

The rearrangement joins TRBV28 to TRBJ1-2; D not resolved. CDR1 and CDR2 from the germline V gene are MDHEN and SYDVKM. CDR3 length equals 12 residues. V lost 3 bases and J lost 8, with 10 bases in between. Here the CDR3 DNA reads TGTGCCAGCAGTTTCCTTTCGGGGGGCTACACCTTC. Protein: CASSFLSGGYTF.

V and J are TRBV6-2 or TRBV6-3 and TRBJ1-6; D might be TRBD1 (5 bases). The CDR3 covers 13 residues. Per the germline V gene, CDR1 is MNHEY and CDR2 is SVGEGT. Between the trimmed V and J ends, which lost 5 bases and 6 bases, there was a span of 8 bases. DNA for the CDR3: TGTGCCAGCAGTCGGACACCTAATTCACCCCTCCACTTT. It codes for CASSRTPNSPLHF.

This clone was observed once. DNA for the CDR3: TGCACCAGCAGCCTAAACAGGAACCCCGGGAATTCACCCCTCCACTTT. Its protein product is CTSSLNRNPGNSPLHF. The chain has TRBV1 and TRBJ1-6; TRBD1, as called in the table, went unchecked against the DNA. TRBV1 corresponds to a pseudogene. There are 16 residues in the CDR3.

V usage is TRBV24-1 and J usage is TRBJ1-2; 9 bases match TRBD1. V was pared by 7 bases and J by 0 bases, with 2 bases of the junction left unmatched. The CDR3 is 14 amino acids. Germline-derived CDR1 and CDR2 are KGHDR and SFDVKD. CDR3 protein: CATSGQGTNYGYTF. The CDR3 nucleotides are TGTGCCACCAGCGGACAGGGGACTAACTATGGCTACACCTTC.

The J gene is TRBJ1-2, the V gene TRBV7-9; D remains unclear. Germline V gene lookup returns CDR1 SEHNR and CDR2 FQNEAQ (reference sequence). Trimming pared 5 bases from V and 8 bases from J, leaving 9 bases between. The length of the CDR3 is 11 residues. The CDR3 loop is CASSLLGGYTF. For the CDR3, the DNA is TGTGCCAGCAGCCTGCTTGGGGGCTACACCTTC. Complete variable domain (other parts from reference TRBV7-9 and TRBJ1-2): DTGVSQNPRHKITKRGQNVTFRCDPISEHNRLYWYRQTLGQGPEFLTYFQNEAQLEKSRLLSDRFSAERPKGSFSTLEIQRTEQGDSAMYLCASSLLGGYTFGSGTRLTVV.

The V gene is TRBV25-1, the J gene TRBJ1-1; D gene ambiguous. Germline CDR1 MGHDK, CDR2 SYGVNS. The CDR3 runs to 13 residues. With 6 bases removed from V and 5 bases from J, the gap between germline ends came to 13 bases. The CDR3 sequence: CASRDYSGTEAFF. In DNA form, the CDR3 reads TGTGCCAGCAGAGACTACAGCGGAACTGAAGCTTTCTTT.